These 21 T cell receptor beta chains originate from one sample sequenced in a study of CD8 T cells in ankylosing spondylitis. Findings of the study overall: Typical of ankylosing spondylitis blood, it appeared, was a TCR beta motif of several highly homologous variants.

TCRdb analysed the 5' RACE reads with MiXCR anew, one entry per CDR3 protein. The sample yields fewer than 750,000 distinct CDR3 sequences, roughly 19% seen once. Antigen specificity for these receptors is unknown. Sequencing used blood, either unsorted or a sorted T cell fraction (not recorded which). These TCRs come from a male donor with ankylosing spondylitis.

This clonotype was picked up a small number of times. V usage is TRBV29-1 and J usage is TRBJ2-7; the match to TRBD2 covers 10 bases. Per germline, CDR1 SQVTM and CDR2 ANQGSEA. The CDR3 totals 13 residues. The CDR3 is CEGAASGGDEQYF. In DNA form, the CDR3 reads TGCGAGGGGGCGGCTAGCGGGGGAGACGAGCAGTACTTC.

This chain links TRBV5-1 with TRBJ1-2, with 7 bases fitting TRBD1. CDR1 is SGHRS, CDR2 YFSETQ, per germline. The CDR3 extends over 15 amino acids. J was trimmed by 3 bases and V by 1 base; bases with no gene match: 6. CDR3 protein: CASSLNGGGDYGYTF. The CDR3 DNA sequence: TGCGCCAGCAGCTTGAACGGAGGGGGCGACTATGGCTACACCTTC.

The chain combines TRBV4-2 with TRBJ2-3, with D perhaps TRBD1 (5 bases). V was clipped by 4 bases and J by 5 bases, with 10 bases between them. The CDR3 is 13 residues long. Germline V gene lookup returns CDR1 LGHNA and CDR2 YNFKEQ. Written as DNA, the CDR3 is TGTGCCAGCAGCCGCAGGGTGGGAGATACGCAGTATTTT. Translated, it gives CASSRRVGDTQYF.

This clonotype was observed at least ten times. The CDR3 loop is CASSPDREGDTQYF. The CDR3 region has the DNA TGCGCCAGCAGCCCGGACAGGGAAGGGGATACGCAGTATTTT. The chain links TRBV5-1 to TRBJ2-3; 8 positions agree with TRBD1. Germline assignment: CDR1 SGHRS and CDR2 YFSETQ. Germline trimming cut 4 bases from V and 6 bases from J; bases unmatched to any gene: 7. This CDR3 is 14 amino acids long.

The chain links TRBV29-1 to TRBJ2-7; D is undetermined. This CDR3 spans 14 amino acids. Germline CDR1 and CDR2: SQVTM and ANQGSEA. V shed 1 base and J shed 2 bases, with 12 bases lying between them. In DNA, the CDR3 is TGCAGCGTTGAAGGAAGGGAAAACCCCTACGAGCAGTACTTC. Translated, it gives CSVEGRENPYEQYF.

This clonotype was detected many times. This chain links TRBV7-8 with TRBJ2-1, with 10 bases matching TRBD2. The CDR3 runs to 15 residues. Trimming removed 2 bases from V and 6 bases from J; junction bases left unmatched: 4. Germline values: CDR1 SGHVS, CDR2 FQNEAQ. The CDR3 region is CASSLRTSGSNEQFF. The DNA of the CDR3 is TGTGCCAGCAGCTTAAGGACTAGCGGTAGCAATGAGCAGTTCTTC. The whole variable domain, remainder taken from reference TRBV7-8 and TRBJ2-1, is GAGVSQSPRYKVAKRGQDVALRCDPISGHVSLFWYQQALGQGPEFLTYFQNEAQLDKSGLPSDRFFAERPEGSVSTLKIQRTQQEDSAVYLCASSLRTSGSNEQFFGPGTRLTVL.

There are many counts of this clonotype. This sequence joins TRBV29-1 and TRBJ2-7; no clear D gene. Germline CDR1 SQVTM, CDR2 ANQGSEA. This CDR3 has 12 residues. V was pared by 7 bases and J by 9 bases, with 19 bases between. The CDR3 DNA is TGCAGCGGGCAATTCGGTGGTAAGGGGCAGTACTTC. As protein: CSGQFGGKGQYF.

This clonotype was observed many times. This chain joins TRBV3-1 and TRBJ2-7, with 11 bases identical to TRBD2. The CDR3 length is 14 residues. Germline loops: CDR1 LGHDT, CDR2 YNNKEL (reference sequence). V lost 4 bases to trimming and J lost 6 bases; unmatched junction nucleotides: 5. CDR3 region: CASSLSGGASEQYF. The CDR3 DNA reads TGTGCCAGCAGCCTTAGCGGGGGGGCCTCCGAGCAGTACTTC.

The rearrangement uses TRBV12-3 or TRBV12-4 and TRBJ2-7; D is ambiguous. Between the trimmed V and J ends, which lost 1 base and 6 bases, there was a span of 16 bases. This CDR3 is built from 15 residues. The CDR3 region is CASSLDPGDMGEQYF. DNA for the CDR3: TGTGCCAGCAGTTTAGATCCCGGCGATATGGGCGAGCAGTACTTC.

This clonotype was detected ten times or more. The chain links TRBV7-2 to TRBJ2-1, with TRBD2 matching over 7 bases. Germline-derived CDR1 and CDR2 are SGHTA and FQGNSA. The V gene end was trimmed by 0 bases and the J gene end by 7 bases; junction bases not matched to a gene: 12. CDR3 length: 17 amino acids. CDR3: CASSLAPAGGRTNEQFF. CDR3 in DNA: TGTGCCAGCAGCTTAGCTCCCGCTGGCGGGAGAACGAATGAGCAGTTCTTC.

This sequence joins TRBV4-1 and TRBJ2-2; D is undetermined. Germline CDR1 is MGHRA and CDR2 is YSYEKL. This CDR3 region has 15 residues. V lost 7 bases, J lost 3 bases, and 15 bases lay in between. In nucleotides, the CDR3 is TGCGCCAGCACAAACCCCCACTTAGACACCGGGGAGCTGTTTTTT. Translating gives CASTNPHLDTGELFF.

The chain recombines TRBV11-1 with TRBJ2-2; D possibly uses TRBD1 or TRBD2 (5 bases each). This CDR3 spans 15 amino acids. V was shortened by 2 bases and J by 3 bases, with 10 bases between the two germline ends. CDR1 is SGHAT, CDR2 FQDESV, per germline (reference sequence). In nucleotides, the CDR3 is TGTGCCAGCAGCTTACCGGGACCTGACACCGGGGAGCTGTTTTTT. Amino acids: CASSLPGPDTGELFF.

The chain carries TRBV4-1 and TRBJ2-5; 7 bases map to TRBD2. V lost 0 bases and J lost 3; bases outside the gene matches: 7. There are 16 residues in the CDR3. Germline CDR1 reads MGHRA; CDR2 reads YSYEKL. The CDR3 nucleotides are TGCGCCAGCAGCCAAGAAGGCGGGGGACTTAAAGAGACCCAGTACTTC. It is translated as CASSQEGGGLKETQYF.

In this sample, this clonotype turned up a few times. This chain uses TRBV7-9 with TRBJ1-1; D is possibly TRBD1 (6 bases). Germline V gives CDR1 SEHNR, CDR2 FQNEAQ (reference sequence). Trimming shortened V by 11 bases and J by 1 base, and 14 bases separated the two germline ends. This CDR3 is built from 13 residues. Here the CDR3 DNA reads TGTGCCGGACAGCGGGGGAAGAACACTGAAGCTTTCTTT. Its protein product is CAGQRGKNTEAFF.

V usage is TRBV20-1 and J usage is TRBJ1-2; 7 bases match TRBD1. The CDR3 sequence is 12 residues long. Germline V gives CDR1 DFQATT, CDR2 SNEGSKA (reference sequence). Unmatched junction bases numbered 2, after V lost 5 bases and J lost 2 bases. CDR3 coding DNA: TGCAGTGCTGGGGACAGCAACTATGGCTACACCTTC. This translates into CSAGDSNYGYTF.

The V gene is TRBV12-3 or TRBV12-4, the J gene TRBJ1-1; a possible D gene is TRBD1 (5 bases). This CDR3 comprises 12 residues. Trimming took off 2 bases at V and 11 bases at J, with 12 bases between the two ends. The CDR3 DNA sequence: TGTGCCAGCAGTTTAAGGGGCGAAACGGCTTTCTTT. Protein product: CASSLRGETAFF.

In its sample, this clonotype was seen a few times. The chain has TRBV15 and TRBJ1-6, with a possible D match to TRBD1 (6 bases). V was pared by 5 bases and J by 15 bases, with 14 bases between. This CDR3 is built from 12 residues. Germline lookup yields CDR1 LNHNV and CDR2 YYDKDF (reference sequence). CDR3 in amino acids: CATSPTGRVLHF. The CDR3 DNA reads TGTGCCACCAGCCCGACAGGTCGAGTCCTCCACTTT.

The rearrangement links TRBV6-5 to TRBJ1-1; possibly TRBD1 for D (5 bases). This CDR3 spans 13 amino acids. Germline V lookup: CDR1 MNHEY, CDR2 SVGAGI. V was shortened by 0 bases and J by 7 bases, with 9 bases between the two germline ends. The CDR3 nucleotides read TGTGCCAGCAGTTACTCATGGGGGAGTGAAGCTTTCTTT. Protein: CASSYSWGSEAFF.

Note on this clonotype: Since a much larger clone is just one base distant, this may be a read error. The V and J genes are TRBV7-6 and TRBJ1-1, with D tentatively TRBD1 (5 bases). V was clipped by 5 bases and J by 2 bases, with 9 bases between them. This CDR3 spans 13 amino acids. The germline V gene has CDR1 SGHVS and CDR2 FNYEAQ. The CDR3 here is CASSADSNTEAFF. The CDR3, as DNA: TGTGCCAGCAGCGCCGACAGTAACACTGAAGCTTTCTTT.

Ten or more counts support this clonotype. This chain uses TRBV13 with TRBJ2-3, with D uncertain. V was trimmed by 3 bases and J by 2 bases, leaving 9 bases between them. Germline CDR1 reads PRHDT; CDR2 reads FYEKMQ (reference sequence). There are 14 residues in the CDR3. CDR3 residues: CASSFRLTTDTQYF. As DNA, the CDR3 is TGTGCCAGCAGCTTTCGGCTCACCACAGATACGCAGTATTTT.

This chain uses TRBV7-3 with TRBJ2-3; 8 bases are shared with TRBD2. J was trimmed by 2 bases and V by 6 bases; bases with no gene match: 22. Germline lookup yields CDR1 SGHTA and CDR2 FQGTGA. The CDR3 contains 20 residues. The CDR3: CASRPGRQDLAGPITDTQYF. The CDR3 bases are TGTGCCAGCAGGCCCGGGAGGCAGGACTTAGCGGGACCCATCACAGATACGCAGTATTTT.